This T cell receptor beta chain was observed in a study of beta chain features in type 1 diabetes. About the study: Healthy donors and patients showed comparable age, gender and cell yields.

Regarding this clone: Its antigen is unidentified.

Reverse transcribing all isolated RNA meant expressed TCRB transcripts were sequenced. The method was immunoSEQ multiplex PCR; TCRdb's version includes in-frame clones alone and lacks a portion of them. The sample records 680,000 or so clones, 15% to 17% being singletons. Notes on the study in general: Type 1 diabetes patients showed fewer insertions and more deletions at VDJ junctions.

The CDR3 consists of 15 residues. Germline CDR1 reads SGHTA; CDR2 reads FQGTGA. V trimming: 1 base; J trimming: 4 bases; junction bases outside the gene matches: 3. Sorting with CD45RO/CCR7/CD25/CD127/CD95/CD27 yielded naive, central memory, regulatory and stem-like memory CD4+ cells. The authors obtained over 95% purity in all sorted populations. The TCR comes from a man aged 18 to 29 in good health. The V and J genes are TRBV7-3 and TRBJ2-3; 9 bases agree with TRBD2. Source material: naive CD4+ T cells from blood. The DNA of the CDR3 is TGTGCCAGCAGCTTAAATAGCGGGAGCGCAGATACGCAGTATTTT. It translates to CASSLNSGSADTQYF.